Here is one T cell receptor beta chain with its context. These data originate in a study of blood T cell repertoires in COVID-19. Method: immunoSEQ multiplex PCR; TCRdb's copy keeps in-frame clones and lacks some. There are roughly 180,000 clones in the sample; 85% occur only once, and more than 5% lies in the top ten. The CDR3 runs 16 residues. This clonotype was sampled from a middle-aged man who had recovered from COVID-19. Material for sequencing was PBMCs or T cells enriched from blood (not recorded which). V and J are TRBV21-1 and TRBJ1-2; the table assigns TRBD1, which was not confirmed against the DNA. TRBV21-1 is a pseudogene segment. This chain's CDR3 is CASSNHKTGQGRGYTF. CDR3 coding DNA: TGTGCCAGCAGCAACCATAAAACCGGACAGGGGAGGGGCTACACCTTC.